This T cell receptor beta chain was recorded in a study of blood T cell repertoires in COVID-19. Looking at the study overall: Sites across the United States, Italy and Spain contributed samples from acute and convalescent COVID-19. The cDNA or gDNA used as material had been derived from T cells, B-cell-depleted T cells, or PBMCs.

This CDR3 has 15 residues. Germline V gives CDR1 SGDLS, CDR2 YYNGEE. V lost 5 bases and J lost 5; bases outside the gene matches: 4. Sequencing used immunoSEQ multiplex PCR; TCRdb keeps in-frame clones, though not all of them. The table includes tens of thousands of clones, 75% to 85% detected once. The clonotype was recovered from a woman in her 70s with acute or convalescent COVID-19. Sequences were obtained from peripheral blood. This chain joins TRBV9 and TRBJ2-2; TRBD1 matches 12 bases. The CDR3 DNA reads TGTGCCAGCAGTGGGGGACAGGGGGCAACCGGGGAGCTGTTTTTT. As protein: CASSGGQGATGELFF.